One sample yielded the 13 T cell receptor beta chains listed below, sequenced in a study of blood T cells in healthy people across ages. Then a second PCR, running roughly 7 to 11 cycles, was carried out with a sample-barcoded 5' primer and a J-beta primer mix. Via MiXCR, TCRdb re-called the 5' RACE reads, giving one row per CDR3 protein. The table includes 730,000 or so distinct CDR3 sequences, 40% to 45% detected once. The sample comprised blood. The receptors were gathered from an older woman in good health.

This clonotype was observed a few times. The rearrangement links TRBV12-3 or TRBV12-4 to TRBJ2-1; the D call may be TRBD1 or TRBD2 (5 bases each). V gave up 2 bases and J gave up 2 bases, with 13 bases separating them. This CDR3 contains 16 residues. In DNA form, the CDR3 reads TGTGCCAGCAGTTTATTAGGCCAGGGAGCCTACAATGAGCAGTTCTTC. It encodes CASSLLGQGAYNEQFF.

V and J are TRBV9 and TRBJ1-2; D is uncertain. Germline values: CDR1 SGDLS, CDR2 YYNGEE. This CDR3 contains 14 residues. V was trimmed by 3 bases and J by 0 bases, leaving 9 bases between them. As DNA, the CDR3 is TGTGCCAGCAGCGACCACACCACTAACTATGGCTACACCTTC. Translation gives CASSDHTTNYGYTF.

This clonotype occurred a few times. The chain couples TRBV4-2 to TRBJ1-2; 10 bases are a match to TRBD1. V gave up 3 bases and J gave up 8 bases; unmatched junction bases: 9. Germline V CDR1 and CDR2: LGHNA, YNFKEQ. The CDR3 runs 15 residues. The CDR3 protein is CASSQRGQGDGGYTF. DNA of the CDR3: TGTGCCAGCAGCCAGAGAGGACAGGGGGATGGAGGCTACACCTTC.

Concerning this clonotype itself: A much larger clone differs by one base, so this may be a read error. The chain joins TRBV7-9 to TRBJ2-1; no reliable D call. Germline values: CDR1 SEHNR, CDR2 FQNEAQ (reference sequence). The CDR3 length is 11 residues. The CDR3 sequence: CASGLTYEQFF. Written as DNA, the CDR3 is TGTGCCAGCGGCTTAACCTATGAGCAGTTCTTC.

The sample holds a few counts of this clonotype. The chain joins TRBV27 to TRBJ2-3, with D perhaps TRBD2 (5 bases). Deletions cut 5 bases from V and 2 bases from J, with 11 bases between. The CDR3 extends over 14 amino acids. The germline gives CDR1 MNHEY, CDR2 SMNVEV (reference sequence). The CDR3 coding sequence is TGTGCCAGCAGTGCACTAGGGAACACAGATACGCAGTATTTT. It specifies CASSALGNTDTQYF.

This chain uses TRBV18 with TRBJ1-6, with unresolved D. The germline gives CDR1 KGHSH, CDR2 LQKENI. The V end lost 5 bases, the J end lost 8 bases, and 10 bases lay between the germline ends. The CDR3 is 13 amino acids. The CDR3: CASSGRDDSPLHF. CDR3 bases: TGTGCCAGCTCAGGCAGAGACGATTCACCCCTCCACTTT.

V gene TRBV5-6 combines with J gene TRBJ1-5; D remains ambiguous. Germline assignment: CDR1 SGHDT and CDR2 YYEEEE. V was trimmed by 1 base and J by 0 bases, leaving 8 bases between them. The CDR3 runs to 15 residues. The CDR3 sequence is CASSLQAASNQPQHF. In nucleotides, the CDR3 is TGTGCCAGCAGCTTGCAAGCGGCTAGCAATCAGCCCCAGCATTTT.

The chain joins TRBV7-3 to TRBJ2-2, with 12 bases lining up with TRBD2. The V and J ends lost 2 bases and 4 bases, in that order; junction bases with no gene match: 5. There are 17 residues in the CDR3. The germline CDR1 and CDR2 sequences are SGHTA and FQGTGA. The CDR3 DNA reads as TGTGCCAGCAGCTTACTAGCGGGAGGGCCGTCCACCGGGGAGCTGTTTTTT. Translating it yields CASSLLAGGPSTGELFF.

This chain connects TRBV28 to TRBJ2-7; TRBD2 is a possible D gene (6 bases). Germline CDR1 and CDR2: MDHEN and SYDVKM. The CDR3 length is 14 residues. V dropped 3 bases and J dropped 0 bases, with 9 bases sitting between them. The CDR3 is CASSFGGTSYEQYF. The CDR3 DNA reads as TGTGCCAGCAGTTTTGGAGGGACCTCCTACGAGCAGTACTTC.

CDR3 DNA: TGCAGCGTTACCGGGGGCACCGGGGAGCTGTTTTTT. This sequence encodes CSVTGGTGELFF. V is TRBV29-1 and J is TRBJ2-2; D is possibly TRBD2 (6 bases). The CDR3 loop spans 12 amino acids. The germline V gene has CDR1 SQVTM and CDR2 ANQGSEA. V dropped 5 bases and J dropped 4 bases, with 8 bases sitting between them.

This chain links TRBV12-3 or TRBV12-4 with TRBJ2-1, with D possibly matching TRBD2 (6 bases). The CDR3 covers 16 residues. V dropped 6 bases and J dropped 2 bases, with 17 bases sitting between them. CDR3 nucleotides: TGTGCCAGCAGCCCTAGCAGGGAGGTGCCCTACAATGAGCAGTTCTTC. The encoded protein is CASSPSREVPYNEQFF.

This clonotype has just a few counts. The junction shows a germline mismatch at one end, possibly a read error. The chain combines TRBV7-7 with TRBJ2-1; TRBD1 agrees at 7 bases. The germline gives CDR1 SSHAT, CDR2 FNYEAQ (reference sequence). This CDR3 region has 15 residues. The CDR3 DNA is TGTGCTAGCAGCCAGAGACAGGGACACTACAATGAGCAGTTCTTC. Its protein product is CASSQRQGHYNEQFF.

Comment on this clonotype: This may stem from a read error, because a much larger clone lies one nucleotide away. The gene calls are TRBV28 and TRBJ2-5; TRBD2 is a possible D gene (6 bases). The CDR3 is 12 residues long. Looked up from germline, CDR1 is MDHEN and CDR2 is SYDVKM. CDR3 amino acids: CACSFRGYEQYF. In DNA form, the CDR3 reads TGTGCCTGCAGTTTCCGGGGGTATGAGCAGTACTTC.